This T cell receptor (beta chain) is from a study of Ad26.COV2.S vaccination and SARS-CoV-2 variants. The study's findings and limits: Considerable breadth of spike-specific CD8+ and CD4+ T cell responses has reportedly been documented following vaccination. Relative to placebo recipients, vaccine recipients exhibited elevated spike-specific TCR breadth. Non-spike TCR breadth did not differ much between vaccine and placebo recipients.

Sequencing was performed with immunoSEQ multiplex PCR; in TCRdb, only in-frame clones are kept and a portion is missing. The sample includes more than 300,000 clones, just under 85% of them seen just once. Treatment described: some 20 received Ad26.COV2.S at low or high dose, single or two shots; a few received placebo; per-sample allocation not given. Samples came from day 63 after the first vaccine or placebo injection. An Ad26 vector carrying the Wuhan-strain SARS-CoV-2 spike served as the vaccine. Germline V gene sequence: CDR1 MNHEY, CDR2 SVGEGT. Trimming stripped 4 bases from V and 3 bases from J, with 12 bases between. This CDR3 comprises 14 residues. This clone was counted a single time. Its antigen is not known.

The chain joins TRBV6-2 or TRBV6-3 to TRBJ2-5, with a possible D match to TRBD1 (6 bases). The sequences come from peripheral blood, collected in a trial of Ad26.COV2.S vaccine versus placebo. The source is a person aged 18-65 years who received the Ad26.COV2.S COVID-19 vaccine or a placebo. CDR3: CASSSRGPEETQYF. The CDR3 DNA follows: TGTGCCAGCAGTTCCAGGGGCCCAGAAGAGACCCAGTACTTC.